This is a list of T cell receptor beta chains from one sample in a study of cytomegalovirus exposure and HLA in healthy donors. The assay was immunoSEQ multiplex PCR, and TCRdb's table has in-frame clones only and misses some. The sample includes some 180,000 clones, under 80% seen only once; the top ten take over 2%. Sequenced sample: PBMCs. The receptors were sampled from a woman aged 25 to 39 in good health and CMV-seropositive. Both conserved end residues are part of each CDR3. The D gene is left open where the match is weak. Size tells how often a clone was seen (once, few, many) or the class of an expanded clone, and some rows leave it out.

cdr3_length: 12
clone_size: .
v_call: TRBV28
j_call: TRBJ2-5
d_call: .
cdr3_nt: TGTGCCAGCAACCTCAAAAGGAGACCCCAGTACTTC
cdr3_aa: CASNLKRRPQYF

cdr3_length: 17
clone_size: .
v_call: TRBV11-2
j_call: TRBJ1-3
d_call: .
cdr3_nt: TGTGCCAGCAGCTTAGAGTACTCGACAGGACCTGGAAACACCATATATTTT
cdr3_aa: CASSLEYSTGPGNTIYF

cdr3_length: 12
clone_size: .
v_call: TRBV28
j_call: TRBJ2-1
d_call: TRBD1
cdr3_nt: TGTGCCAGCAGGGTCACCGGGACAGGGGAATTCTTC
cdr3_aa: CASRVTGTGEFF

cdr3_length: 15
clone_size: few
v_call: TRBV7-9
j_call: TRBJ2-1
d_call: TRBD2
cdr3_nt: TGTGCCAGCAGCCCCCGGGGCGGGAGAAACAATGAGCAGTTCTTC
cdr3_aa: CASSPRGGRNNEQFF

cdr3_length: 13
clone_size: .
v_call: TRBV7-2
j_call: TRBJ1-5
d_call: .
cdr3_nt: TGTGCCAGCAGCTTAGCCCAGAATCAGCCCCAGCATTTT
cdr3_aa: CASSLAQNQPQHF

cdr3_length: 17
clone_size: .
v_call: TRBV28
j_call: TRBJ1-2
d_call: .
cdr3_nt: TGTGCCAGCAGAGAGGGTCGAGGGCGTAAGAAGAACTATGGCTACACCTTC
cdr3_aa: CASREGRGRKKNYGYTF

cdr3_length: 15
clone_size: .
v_call: TRBV18
j_call: TRBJ2-3
d_call: TRBD1
cdr3_nt: TGTGCCAGCTCACCCGGGACAGGGGTGATAGATACGCAGTATTTT
cdr3_aa: CASSPGTGVIDTQYF

cdr3_length: 14
clone_size: once
v_call: TRBV6-1
j_call: TRBJ2-2
d_call: .
cdr3_nt: TGTGCCAGCAGCCGGACAGCCTATACCGGGGAGCTGTTTTTT
cdr3_aa: CASSRTAYTGELFF

cdr3_length: 15
clone_size: .
v_call: TRBV19
j_call: TRBJ2-5
d_call: .
cdr3_nt: TGTGCCAGTAGTATAGGTCGCCGGCGGCAAGAGACCCAGTACTTC
cdr3_aa: CASSIGRRRQETQYF

cdr3_length: 17
clone_size: .
v_call: TRBV7-9
j_call: TRBJ2-2
d_call: TRBD2
cdr3_nt: TGTGCCAGCAGCTTAGTCGGGACTAGTACTCGCACCGGGGAGCTGTTTTTT
cdr3_aa: CASSLVGTSTRTGELFF

cdr3_length: 17
clone_size: few
v_call: TRBV4-3
j_call: TRBJ2-5
d_call: TRBD2
cdr3_nt: TGCGCCAGCAGCCCAAAGACTAGCGGGGGGGTCCAAGAGACCCAGTACTTC
cdr3_aa: CASSPKTSGGVQETQYF

cdr3_length: 14
clone_size: .
v_call: TRBV5-6
j_call: TRBJ1-5
d_call: .
cdr3_nt: TGTGCCAGCAGCTTGGCGGGGGGGGTTCAGCCCCAGCATTTT
cdr3_aa: CASSLAGGVQPQHF

cdr3_length: 14
clone_size: .
v_call: TRBV27
j_call: TRBJ1-5
d_call: .
cdr3_nt: TGTGCCAGCAGTTTAGTGGGGCCCCATCAGCCCCAGCATTTT
cdr3_aa: CASSLVGPHQPQHF

cdr3_length: 15
clone_size: .
v_call: TRBV27
j_call: TRBJ2-7
d_call: .
cdr3_nt: TGTGCCAGCAGTCCCATCGGGACACAAGTCTATAGGGAGTACTTC
cdr3_aa: CASSPIGTQVYREYF

cdr3_length: 14
clone_size: .
v_call: TRBV4-3
j_call: TRBJ2-2
d_call: .
cdr3_nt: TGCGCCAGCAGCCATAATAGGGGTGCCGGGGAGCTGTTTTTT
cdr3_aa: CASSHNRGAGELFF

cdr3_length: 13
clone_size: few
v_call: TRBV7-9
j_call: TRBJ2-1
d_call: .
cdr3_nt: TGTGCCAGCAGCTTTCAACTAGCTGGTGAGCAGTTCTTC
cdr3_aa: CASSFQLAGEQFF

cdr3_length: 15
clone_size: .
v_call: TRBV7-9
j_call: TRBJ1-4
d_call: TRBD1
cdr3_nt: TGTGCCAGCAGCTGGGGGACAGGGTCTAATGAAAAACTGTTTTTT
cdr3_aa: CASSWGTGSNEKLFF

cdr3_length: 13
clone_size: .
v_call: TRBV6-1
j_call: TRBJ1-1
d_call: TRBD1
cdr3_nt: TGTGCCAGCAGTCCACAGGGGGTCACTGAAGCTTTCTTT
cdr3_aa: CASSPQGVTEAFF

cdr3_length: 13
clone_size: .
v_call: TRBV28
j_call: TRBJ1-3
d_call: .
cdr3_nt: TGTGCCAGCAGTCGAAACACTGGAAACACCATATATTTT
cdr3_aa: CASSRNTGNTIYF

cdr3_length: 14
clone_size: .
v_call: TRBV28
j_call: TRBJ2-7
d_call: TRBD2
cdr3_nt: TGTGCCAGCACTGTAGCGGGGGGCGACTACGAGCAGTACTTC
cdr3_aa: CASTVAGGDYEQYF

cdr3_length: 15
clone_size: .
v_call: TRBV18
j_call: TRBJ1-6
d_call: .
cdr3_nt: TGTGCCAGCTCACCAGAACAGACCTATAATTCACCCCTCCACTTT
cdr3_aa: CASSPEQTYNSPLHF

cdr3_length: 15
clone_size: .
v_call: TRBV7-2
j_call: TRBJ1-2
d_call: .
cdr3_nt: TGTGCCAGCAGCTTATCAGGGTGGGCGAGCGCCAGGGTGACCTTC
cdr3_aa: CASSLSGWASARVTF

cdr3_length: 14
clone_size: .
v_call: TRBV7-2
j_call: TRBJ2-7
d_call: TRBD1
cdr3_nt: TGTGCCAGCAGCTCGGGACAGGGCTTTTACGAGCAGTACTTC
cdr3_aa: CASSSGQGFYEQYF

cdr3_length: 16
clone_size: few
v_call: TRBV4-2
j_call: TRBJ2-3
d_call: TRBD2
cdr3_nt: TGTGCCAGCAGCCAAGTAGTTAGCGGGGGGGCAGATACGCAGTATTTT
cdr3_aa: CASSQVVSGGADTQYF

cdr3_length: 11
clone_size: .
v_call: TRBV10-3
j_call: TRBJ1-2
d_call: TRBD1
cdr3_nt: TGTGCCATCACGGACAGGGCTGGCTACACCTTC
cdr3_aa: CAITDRAGYTF

cdr3_length: 17
clone_size: .
v_call: TRBV5-1
j_call: TRBJ2-6
d_call: .
cdr3_nt: TGCGCCAGCAGCCCTAAACCACAGGGATCCGGGGCCAACGTCCTGACTTTC
cdr3_aa: CASSPKPQGSGANVLTF

cdr3_length: 11
clone_size: .
v_call: TRBV27
j_call: TRBJ2-7
d_call: .
cdr3_nt: TGTGCCAGCAGACAGGGCTACGAGCAGTACTTC
cdr3_aa: CASRQGYEQYF

cdr3_length: 16
clone_size: .
v_call: TRBV4-2
j_call: TRBJ2-3
d_call: TRBD2
cdr3_nt: TGTGCCAGCAGCCGGGATAGACTAGCAAGCACAGATACGCAGTATTTT
cdr3_aa: CASSRDRLASTDTQYF

cdr3_length: 16
clone_size: .
v_call: TRBV4-3
j_call: TRBJ1-2
d_call: .
cdr3_nt: TGCGCCAGCAGCCTCTTCGGGTTTGGAGCTAACTATGGCTACACCTTC
cdr3_aa: CASSLFGFGANYGYTF

cdr3_length: 13
clone_size: few
v_call: TRBV9
j_call: TRBJ1-6
d_call: .
cdr3_nt: TGTGCCAGCAGCGTAGTACAGAATTCACCCCTCCACTTT
cdr3_aa: CASSVVQNSPLHF

cdr3_length: 13
clone_size: .
v_call: TRBV10-3
j_call: TRBJ2-3
d_call: TRBD2
cdr3_nt: TGTGCCACCGGACTAGCGGGGGAGGATACGCAGTATTTT
cdr3_aa: CATGLAGEDTQYF

cdr3_length: 14
clone_size: .
v_call: TRBV6-5
j_call: TRBJ1-6
d_call: TRBD1
cdr3_nt: TGTGCCAGCAGGCGGGACAGAGATAATTCACCCCTCCACTTT
cdr3_aa: CASRRDRDNSPLHF

cdr3_length: 16
clone_size: .
v_call: TRBV4-1
j_call: TRBJ1-3
d_call: .
cdr3_nt: TGCGCCAGCAGCCCGAACCTACGGCGCCTGGAGAGCGCCATATATTTT
cdr3_aa: CASSPNLRRLESAIYF

cdr3_length: 17
clone_size: .
v_call: TRBV7-3
j_call: TRBJ2-3
d_call: .
cdr3_nt: TGTGCCAGCAGCACGGGGAACTCGGGCCCCCTAGAAAATACGCAGTATTTT
cdr3_aa: CASSTGNSGPLENTQYF

cdr3_length: 15
clone_size: .
v_call: TRBV7-8
j_call: TRBJ2-7
d_call: .
cdr3_nt: TGTGCCAGCAGCTTTAGGTCGGAGGGAACCTACGAGCAGTACTTC
cdr3_aa: CASSFRSEGTYEQYF

cdr3_length: 16
clone_size: .
v_call: TRBV5-1
j_call: TRBJ2-3
d_call: TRBD2
cdr3_nt: TGCGCCAGCAGCTTGCGAGCGGGGGAGTTCACAGATACGCAGTATTTT
cdr3_aa: CASSLRAGEFTDTQYF

cdr3_length: 14
clone_size: .
v_call: TRBV28
j_call: TRBJ1-2
d_call: .
cdr3_nt: TGTGCCAGCAGTGCGTGGGGAGTCAACTATGGCTACACCTTC
cdr3_aa: CASSAWGVNYGYTF

cdr3_length: 12
clone_size: .
v_call: TRBV14
j_call: TRBJ2-5
d_call: .
cdr3_nt: TGTGCCAGCAGCCCCTCTAAAGAGACCCAGTACTTC
cdr3_aa: CASSPSKETQYF

cdr3_length: 11
clone_size: .
v_call: TRBV30
j_call: TRBJ2-7
d_call: .
cdr3_nt: TGTGCAGCGGGCCAGCGGGACGAGCAGTACTTC
cdr3_aa: CAAGQRDEQYF

cdr3_length: 13
clone_size: .
v_call: TRBV28
j_call: TRBJ2-7
d_call: TRBD1
cdr3_nt: TGTGCCAGTAGGGGGACAGAGGTGAGCGAGCAGTACTTC
cdr3_aa: CASRGTEVSEQYF

cdr3_length: 14
clone_size: .
v_call: TRBV4-3
j_call: TRBJ2-1
d_call: TRBD2
cdr3_nt: TGCGCCAGCAGCCAACTAGCGGGGCCCGGTGAGCAGTTCTTC
cdr3_aa: CASSQLAGPGEQFF

cdr3_length: 13
clone_size: .
v_call: TRBV19
j_call: TRBJ1-4
d_call: TRBD1
cdr3_nt: TGTGCCAGTAGACCCGGGACAGGAGAAAAACTGTTTTTT
cdr3_aa: CASRPGTGEKLFF

cdr3_length: 15
clone_size: .
v_call: TRBV5-1
j_call: TRBJ2-1
d_call: TRBD1
cdr3_nt: TGCGCCAGCAGGCCCGGGACAGGAGCCTACAATGAGCAGTTCTTC
cdr3_aa: CASRPGTGAYNEQFF

cdr3_length: 16
clone_size: .
v_call: TRBV5-6
j_call: TRBJ2-5
d_call: TRBD1
cdr3_nt: TGTGCCAGCAGCGAATTGCCCGGGACAGGGAGGGAGACCCAGTACTTC
cdr3_aa: CASSELPGTGRETQYF

cdr3_length: 17
clone_size: once
v_call: TRBV7-9
j_call: TRBJ2-2
d_call: TRBD2
cdr3_nt: TGTGCCAGCAGCCCTCCACTAGCGGGGGGCTCCACCGGGGAGCTGTTTTTT
cdr3_aa: CASSPPLAGGSTGELFF

cdr3_length: 13
clone_size: .
v_call: TRBV19
j_call: TRBJ1-1
d_call: .
cdr3_nt: TGTGCCAGTAGTATCGGGGGAGGCACTGAAGCTTTCTTT
cdr3_aa: CASSIGGGTEAFF

cdr3_length: 16
clone_size: .
v_call: TRBV4-2
j_call: TRBJ2-5
d_call: TRBD2
cdr3_nt: TGTGCCAGCAGCCCCCGACTAGCGGGGGGCGACGAGACCCAGTACTTC
cdr3_aa: CASSPRLAGGDETQYF

cdr3_length: 13
clone_size: few
v_call: TRBV18
j_call: TRBJ2-5
d_call: .
cdr3_nt: TGTGCCAGCTCCCTCGGAGTCCAAGAGACCCAGTACTTC
cdr3_aa: CASSLGVQETQYF

cdr3_length: 15
clone_size: .
v_call: TRBV19
j_call: TRBJ2-5
d_call: .
cdr3_nt: TGTGCCAGTAGTAAACTGATGCCTGGGGAGGAGACCCAGTACTTC
cdr3_aa: CASSKLMPGEETQYF

cdr3_length: 17
clone_size: .
v_call: TRBV19
j_call: TRBJ2-1
d_call: TRBD1
cdr3_nt: TGTGCCAGTATTGCGCGGGGGACAGGGGGCTTCCATCATGAGCAGTTCTTC
cdr3_aa: CASIARGTGGFHHEQFF

cdr3_length: 16
clone_size: .
v_call: TRBV27
j_call: TRBJ2-7
d_call: TRBD1
cdr3_nt: TGTGCCAGCAGCCCACCCCCTTGGATACAGGGGAACGAGCAGTACTTC
cdr3_aa: CASSPPPWIQGNEQYF

cdr3_length: 16
clone_size: .
v_call: TRBV11-3
j_call: TRBJ1-3
d_call: .
cdr3_nt: TGTGCCAGCAGGTCAGGGGCTGGGGCGCCTGGAAACACCATATATTTT
cdr3_aa: CASRSGAGAPGNTIYF

cdr3_length: 12
clone_size: .
v_call: TRBV27
j_call: TRBJ2-7
d_call: .
cdr3_nt: TGTGCCAGCTGGGACACCTCCTACGAGCAGTACTTC
cdr3_aa: CASWDTSYEQYF

cdr3_length: 11
clone_size: .
v_call: TRBV6-9
j_call: TRBJ2-7
d_call: TRBD2
cdr3_nt: TGTGCGTGGGGGAGGGGCTGCGAGCAGTACTTC
cdr3_aa: CAWGRGCEQYF

cdr3_length: 14
clone_size: .
v_call: TRBV29-1
j_call: TRBJ2-2
d_call: TRBD2
cdr3_nt: TGCAGCGTTGTACGGGGGGGGAACACCGGGGAGCTGTTTTTT
cdr3_aa: CSVVRGGNTGELFF

cdr3_length: 13
clone_size: once
v_call: TRBV29-1
j_call: TRBJ2-2
d_call: .
cdr3_nt: TGCAGCGTTAGGCAGGGGTGGGCCGGGGAGCTGTTTTTT
cdr3_aa: CSVRQGWAGELFF

cdr3_length: 15
clone_size: .
v_call: TRBV7-2
j_call: TRBJ1-4
d_call: .
cdr3_nt: TGTGCCAGCAGCTTCCGACAGGTCTTTAATGAAAAACTGTTTTTT
cdr3_aa: CASSFRQVFNEKLFF

cdr3_length: 13
clone_size: .
v_call: TRBV2
j_call: TRBJ1-2
d_call: .
cdr3_nt: TGTGCCAGCAGTGAAGACGGGAACTATGGCTACACTTTC
cdr3_aa: CASSEDGNYGYTF

cdr3_length: 14
clone_size: .
v_call: TRBV5-1
j_call: TRBJ1-3
d_call: .
cdr3_nt: TGCGCCAGCAGCCGAGGGGGAACGGGAAACACCATATATTTT
cdr3_aa: CASSRGGTGNTIYF